The T cell receptor (beta chain) under discussion was sequenced for a study of cytomegalovirus exposure and HLA in healthy donors. Regarding the study as a whole: There were 150 to 200 TCR beta chains listed as cytomegalovirus-associated. V- and J-gene trimming in TCR beta was tied to a missense DCLRE1C variant by an analysis performed later.

This clone was recorded only once. Its cognate antigen is unknown. The PCR was carried out with 60 Vbeta primers and 13 Jbeta primers. Measured with immunoSEQ multiplex PCR; TCRdb has only the in-frame clones, and not every one. The sample yields 100,000 to 150,000 clones, roughly four fifths seen once. This TCR came from a girl aged 2-15 years in good health and CMV-seronegative. The sample comprised PBMCs.

In DNA, the CDR3 is TGTGCCAGCAGGACCCTAGCGGGACGTGGCGGGGAGCTGTTTTTT. Its protein is CASRTLAGRGGELFF. V and J are TRBV2 and TRBJ2-2; 9 bases match TRBD2. V was clipped by 6 bases and J by 7 bases; unmatched bases: 9. The CDR3 covers 15 residues. Germline values: CDR1 SNHLY, CDR2 FYNNEI. Filled out from reference TRBV2 and TRBJ2-2, the complete variable domain reads EPEVTQTPSHQVTQMGQEVILRCVPISNHLYFYWYRQILGQKVEFLVSFYNNEISEKSEIFDDQFSVERPDGSNFTLKIRSTKLEDSAMYFCASRTLAGRGGELFFGEGSRLTVL.